These T cell receptor beta chains were read from a single sample in a study of cytomegalovirus exposure and HLA in healthy donors. Libraries were prepared by immunoSEQ multiplex PCR; TCRdb keeps only in-frame clonotypes and omits some of them. The repertoire holds 90,000 to 120,000 clones, with 74% as singletons. What was sequenced was PBMCs. Every receptor here comes from a man aged 50 to 60 in good health and CMV-seropositive. Each CDR3 is given with its conserved first and last residue. A D gene is named only where the DNA matches it firmly. Size is stated for part of the rows, as once, few or many counts, or as a class when the clone is expanded.

V gene	J gene	clone size	D gene	CDR3 DNA	CDR3 protein
TRBV5-8	TRBJ2-7	.	.	TGTGCCAGCAGCTTGGTTGCGCCGACCTACGAGCAGTACTTC	CASSLVAPTYEQYF
TRBV19	TRBJ1-1	.	.	TGTGCCAGTACCCCCCCAGACGCGGGGTCTACTGAAGCTTTCTTT	CASTPPDAGSTEAFF
TRBV5-1	TRBJ2-7	.	TRBD1	TGCGCCAGCAACCCAGGGGGCCCCACCTACGAGCAGTACTTC	CASNPGGPTYEQYF
TRBV5-1	TRBJ2-5	.	TRBD2	TGCGCCAGCAGCTCCACGACTTGGCTAGCGGGGGCCATAATGGGGACCCAGTACTTC	CASSSTTWLAGAIMGTQYF
TRBV19	TRBJ2-6	.	TRBD2	TGTGCCAGTAGTAGCGGACTAGCGGGAGCTGGGGCCAACGTCCTGACTTTC	CASSSGLAGAGANVLTF
TRBV19	TRBJ2-3	.	.	TGTGCCAGTAGTCCTCACAGGGTGACCCGCACAGATACGCAGTATTTT	CASSPHRVTRTDTQYF
TRBV5-5	TRBJ2-3	.	.	TGTGCCAGCAGCTTAGCTAGCGCGAGCACAGATACGCAGTATTTT	CASSLASASTDTQYF
TRBV7-7	TRBJ2-7	.	.	TGTGCCAGCAGCAAAGACAGGAGAACTCCCTGCGAGCAGTACTTC	CASSKDRRTPCEQYF
TRBV7-9	TRBJ1-3	.	.	TGTGCCAGCGTCCAAACGGACAGTGGAAACACCATATATTTT	CASVQTDSGNTIYF
TRBV6-1	TRBJ1-2	few	TRBD1	TGTGCCAGCAGTGAGACAGGGGGCAACTATGGCTACACCTTC	CASSETGGNYGYTF
TRBV5-1	TRBJ1-2	.	.	TGCGCCAGCAGCCCGACAGCCGACTATGGCTACACCTTC	CASSPTADYGYTF
TRBV7-6	TRBJ1-2	once	.	TGTGCCAGCAGCCCGACAGAGTCTTTTTATGGCTACACCTTC	CASSPTESFYGYTF
TRBV9	TRBJ2-2	.	TRBD2	TGTGCCAGCACGTCCGGGGGGGGCATGACTACCGGGGAGCTGTTTTTT	CASTSGGGMTTGELFF
TRBV6-5	TRBJ1-1	few	TRBD1	TGTGCCAGCGGTCCTCCCCCCGGACAGGGCGAAGCTTTCTTT	CASGPPPGQGEAFF
TRBV11-2	TRBJ2-3	.	.	TGTGCCAGCAGCTTAGTAGCCCCATTTTTCGCTAGCACAGATACGCAGTATTTT	CASSLVAPFFASTDTQYF
TRBV14	TRBJ2-3	once	TRBD1	TGTGCCAGCAGCCAAGTATTCAGGGGGCGCAGCACAGATACGCAGTATTTT	CASSQVFRGRSTDTQYF
TRBV19	TRBJ2-7	.	.	TGTGCCAGTAGTCTCGGGGTCGGTACGTCCTACGAGCAGTACTTC	CASSLGVGTSYEQYF
TRBV6-5	TRBJ1-2	.	TRBD1	TGTGCCAGCAGCCCGGACAGGGAGTATGGCTACACCTTC	CASSPDREYGYTF
TRBV7-9	TRBJ2-1	.	TRBD2	TGTGCCAGCAGCTTTCCCTTCGGCGGGAGAGGCGATGAGCAGTTCTTC	CASSFPFGGRGDEQFF
TRBV9	TRBJ1-3	few	.	TGTGCCAGCAGCCGCGACGGGATCACTGGAAACACCATATATTTT	CASSRDGITGNTIYF
TRBV19	TRBJ1-1	few	.	TGTGCCAGCCCGGACAGCAGGAACACTGAAGCTTTCTTT	CASPDSRNTEAFF
TRBV7-9	TRBJ2-7	.	TRBD1	TGTGCCAGCACCCCTGACCGGGACAGAGATGGCGAGCAGTACTTC	CASTPDRDRDGEQYF
TRBV5-1	TRBJ2-7	.	TRBD1	TGCGCCAGCAGCTTACGACAGGGCTACGAGCAGTACTTC	CASSLRQGYEQYF
TRBV7-3	TRBJ2-5	.	TRBD2	TGTGCCAGCAGCTTTGGACTAGGGGAGACCCAGTACTTC	CASSFGLGETQYF
TRBV4-2	TRBJ2-1	.	TRBD2	TGTGCCAGCAGCCCGGGACTAGCGGGGGGGGATGAGCAGTTCTTC	CASSPGLAGGDEQFF
TRBV2	TRBJ2-5	.	TRBD2	TGTGCCAGCAGTAGCGGGGGGGCCCGTGAGACCCAGTACTTC	CASSSGGARETQYF
TRBV9	TRBJ2-3	once	TRBD2	TGTGCCAGCAGCGTAGCGGGTAGCGGGGGAATCCCAGATACGCAGTATTTT	CASSVAGSGGIPDTQYF
TRBV19	TRBJ1-2	.	TRBD1	TGTGCCAGTAGTGCCCGACGACAGGGAGTCATGGACTATGGCTACACCTTC	CASSARRQGVMDYGYTF
TRBV28	TRBJ1-5	.	TRBD1	TGTGCCAGCACCCCGACAGGGGATCTCTCCAATCAGCCCCAGCATTTT	CASTPTGDLSNQPQHF
TRBV11-2	TRBJ1-4	.	.	TGTGCCAGCAGTCCTGGGTCCTCCCCGGGGAAACTGTTTTTT	CASSPGSSPGKLFF
TRBV2	TRBJ2-1	.	.	TGTGCCAGAGGGGGGGATGAGCAGTTCTTC	CARGGDEQFF
TRBV6-1	TRBJ2-3	.	TRBD1	TGTGCCAGCACCAGGGGGCGCGGCACAGATACGCAGTATTTT	CASTRGRGTDTQYF
TRBV15	TRBJ1-6	.	.	TGTGCCACCAGCAGAGATCGAGCAATTCAATCACCCCTCCACTTT	CATSRDRAIQSPLHF
TRBV25-1	TRBJ2-5	few	.	TGTGCCAGCAGTGATCTCAGGGTTCAAGAGACCCAGTACTTC	CASSDLRVQETQYF
TRBV2	TRBJ1-1	.	.	TGTGCCAGCAGTGGATTTGGAGGTCGCCGAACGTTGAGCACTGAAGCTTTCTTT	CASSGFGGRRTLSTEAFF
TRBV7-2	TRBJ1-1	once	TRBD1	TGTGCCAGCAGCCCCGGGACAGCGAACACTGAAGCTTTCTTT	CASSPGTANTEAFF
TRBV5-1	TRBJ1-5	.	.	TGCGCCAGCCGGTTAGGGGTAGGCCACAATCAGCCCCAGCATTTT	CASRLGVGHNQPQHF
TRBV5-1	TRBJ2-1	.	TRBD2	TGCGCCAGCACCATTGGACTAGCGGGAGGACCCTACAATGAGCAGTTCTTC	CASTIGLAGGPYNEQFF
TRBV19	TRBJ1-1	.	.	TGTGCCAGTAGCGAACTGAGTAGGGGAGCTTTCTTT	CASSELSRGAFF
TRBV14	TRBJ1-2	.	.	TGTGCCAGCAGCCCCGGACAGACCTATGGCTACACCTTC	CASSPGQTYGYTF
TRBV2	TRBJ1-1	once	TRBD1	TGTGCCAGCAGGACAGGGATGAACACTGAAGCTTTCTTT	CASRTGMNTEAFF
TRBV27	TRBJ2-3	.	.	TGTGCCAGCAGTTACAGACGCGGAGGGGATACGCAGTATTTT	CASSYRRGGDTQYF
TRBV4-2	TRBJ2-1	.	TRBD2	TGTGCCAGCAGCCCCCAGTCTTGGGAGGGCCGCGATAATGAGCAGTTCTTC	CASSPQSWEGRDNEQFF
TRBV4-2	TRBJ2-4	.	TRBD2	TGTGCCAGCAGCCAGGCCGGGACTAGCGGGGTGTTAGCCAAAAACATTCAGTACTTC	CASSQAGTSGVLAKNIQYF
TRBV10-3	TRBJ2-7	.	TRBD2	TGTGCCATCAGTGACGTGGGAGGGCAAGACGAGCAGTACTTC	CAISDVGGQDEQYF
TRBV5-1	TRBJ2-1	few	TRBD2	TGCGCCAGCAGCTCCGGACTAGCGGGAGTTTTGAACAATGAGCAGTTCTTC	CASSSGLAGVLNNEQFF
TRBV5-5	TRBJ2-5	few	TRBD2	TGTGCCAGCAGCTTTTTAGCGGGGGGCCGGGAGACCCAGTACTTC	CASSFLAGGRETQYF
TRBV7-3	TRBJ2-2	.	.	TGTGCCAGCTCTCCCAGTTCAGGGTCGGACGGGGAGCTGTTTTTT	CASSPSSGSDGELFF
TRBV25-1	TRBJ1-1	.	.	TGTGCCAGCAGTGAATCGAGGGCCATAACTGAAGCTTTCTTT	CASSESRAITEAFF
TRBV7-8	TRBJ2-1	once	TRBD2	TGTGCCAGCAGCTTGCAAGCGGGGGGCAATGAGCAGTTCTTC	CASSLQAGGNEQFF
TRBV6-5	TRBJ1-4	.	TRBD1	TGTGCCAGCAGCCCCTTATCAGGGGGCGATGAAAAACTGTTTTTT	CASSPLSGGDEKLFF
TRBV28	TRBJ1-1	once	.	TGTGCCAGCAGTTTATTCGCGATACGGGAAACTTTCTTT	CASSLFAIRETFF
TRBV19	TRBJ1-1	.	.	TGTGCCAGTAGTATTTTGAGGGGGTCCCCTGAAGCTTTCTTT	CASSILRGSPEAFF
TRBV9	TRBJ2-1	.	TRBD2	TGTGCCAGCAGCGGACTAGCGGGGGACAACAATGAGCAGTTCTTC	CASSGLAGDNNEQFF